These T cell receptor beta chains were read from a single sample in a study of blood T cells in healthy people across ages. TCRdb passed the 5' RACE reads through MiXCR, listing each CDR3 protein once. This sample has 1,300,000 or so distinct CDR3 sequences, with 45% to 70% found just once. The material sequenced was blood. These receptors were taken from a man between 18 and 35 years old in good health. Both conserved end residues are part of each CDR3. D genes are given only for firm matches. Expanded clones are given a class, and other clones once, few, many or no size at all.

V	size	D	J	CDR3	DNA
TRBV10-2	-	-	TRBJ2-7	CASSVGPTIYEQYF	TGCGCCAGCAGTGTGGGACCTACAATCTACGAGCAGTACTTC
TRBV28	once	TRBD1	TRBJ2-5	CASSQRQGAQETQYF	TGTGCCAGCAGCCAAAGACAGGGGGCCCAAGAGACCCAGTACTTC
TRBV28	few	-	TRBJ1-1	CASKARSGLLNTEAFF	TGTGCCAGCAAGGCTAGATCGGGACTTCTGAACACTGAAGCTTTCTTT
TRBV29-1	few	TRBD1	TRBJ1-2	CSVGQGTGYTF	TGCAGCGTTGGACAGGGAACTGGCTACACCTTC
TRBV6-4	-	-	TRBJ1-2	CASSVERGDNYGYTF	TGTGCCAGCAGTGTCGAGAGGGGTGACAACTATGGCTACACCTTC
TRBV7-8	-	-	TRBJ2-3	CASSLSTLGRGIDTQYF	TGTGCCAGCAGCTTATCAACCCTGGGGAGAGGGATAGATACGCAGTATTTT
TRBV15	-	-	TRBJ2-5	CATSRDRQGETQYF	TGTGCCACCAGCAGAGATCGGCAGGGAGAGACCCAGTACTTC
TRBV19	-	-	TRBJ2-7	CASSSRPTYEQYF	TGTGCCAGTAGTTCCCGACCGACCTACGAGCAGTACTTC
TRBV9	few	-	TRBJ2-6	CASSVVSVGPSGANVLTF	TGTGCCAGCAGCGTAGTTTCGGTCGGGCCTTCTGGGGCCAACGTCCTGACTTTC
TRBV4-1	few	-	TRBJ2-5	CASSQGYETQYF	TGCGCCAGCAGCCAAGGATATGAGACCCAGTACTTC
TRBV11-2	-	-	TRBJ2-3	CASSLSTSSAPTDTQYF	TGTGCCAGCAGCTTAAGTACATCATCCGCCCCCACAGATACGCAGTATTTT
TRBV20-1	-	-	TRBJ1-6	CSARGRLSNSPLHF	TGCAGTGCTAGAGGTAGACTGAGTAATTCACCCCTCCACTTT
TRBV29-1	-	TRBD1	TRBJ1-1	CSVDSGTGGPEAFF	TGCAGCGTTGACTCCGGGACAGGGGGTCCTGAAGCTTTCTTT
TRBV9	once	TRBD2	TRBJ2-3	CASSVPGLAGGPVDTQYF	TGTGCCAGCAGCGTCCCGGGACTAGCGGGGGGCCCGGTGGATACGCAGTATTTT
TRBV12-5	-	-	TRBJ2-2	CASGLSAGELFF	TGTGCTAGTGGTTTGAGTGCCGGGGAGCTGTTTTTT
TRBV28	-	-	TRBJ2-7	CASSLSGRAEQYF	TGTGCCAGCAGTTTATCCGGCAGAGCCGAGCAGTACTTC
TRBV7-2	-	-	TRBJ2-5	CASSLGDGEQETQYF	TGTGCCAGCAGCTTAGGGGACGGAGAACAAGAGACCCAGTACTTC
TRBV11-2	-	-	TRBJ2-7	CASSTGNGHFNEQYF	TGTGCCAGCAGCACCGGGAACGGACATTTCAACGAGCAGTACTTC
TRBV20-1	-	-	TRBJ2-5	CSASIQAETQYF	TGCAGTGCTAGTATCCAAGCGGAGACCCAGTACTTC
TRBV27	-	TRBD1	TRBJ1-2	CASSFNTGGDRYGYTF	TGTGCCAGCAGTTTCAATACAGGGGGCGATCGCTATGGCTACACCTTC
TRBV5-5	once	-	TRBJ2-7	CASISPIHYEQYF	TGTGCCAGCATTAGTCCGATACACTACGAGCAGTACTTC
TRBV7-6	few	TRBD2	TRBJ2-7	CASSLSGGDEQYF	TGTGCCAGCAGTTTATCTGGGGGGGACGAGCAGTACTTC
TRBV15	-	TRBD2	TRBJ2-7	CATSRPAGGLDEQYF	TGTGCCACCAGCAGGCCAGCGGGAGGGTTAGATGAGCAGTACTTC
TRBV5-1	many	TRBD1	TRBJ1-2	CASSSGTVNYGYTF	TGTGCCAGCAGCTCGGGGACAGTTAACTATGGCTACACCTTC
TRBV20-1	-	-	TRBJ1-6	CSASIRQYRNSPLHF	TGCAGTGCTAGCATAAGGCAATATCGTAATTCACCCCTCCACTTT
TRBV7-9	few	TRBD2	TRBJ2-1	CASSLKAGTYNEQFF	TGTGCCAGCAGCTTAAAAGCGGGGACCTACAATGAGCAGTTCTTC
TRBV24-1	-	-	TRBJ2-1	CSGCGDEQFF	TGTTCAGGGTGTGGCGATGAGCAGTTCTTC
TRBV9	-	-	TRBJ2-1	CASSVRTAYNEQFF	TGTGCCAGCAGCGTCCGGACAGCCTACAATGAGCAGTTCTTC
TRBV27	-	-	TRBJ2-1	CASTPGISYNEQFF	TGTGCCAGCACCCCGGGAATCTCCTACAATGAGCAGTTCTTC
TRBV10-2	-	TRBD2	TRBJ2-5	CASSEFALDPAGGPLRGETQYF	TGCGCCAGCAGTGAGTTCGCTCTCGATCCAGCGGGGGGGCCTCTGAGGGGAGAGACCCAGTACTTC
TRBV9	-	-	TRBJ1-1	CASSPTPQWEAFF	TGTGCCAGCAGCCCTACCCCACAGTGGGAAGCTTTCTTT